A single sample gave rise to the 16 T cell receptor beta chains below, sequenced in a study of blood T cells in healthy people across ages (dated by TCRdb to about 2015). Receptors were amplified or captured by 5' RACE. Instrument used: Illumina HiSeq 2500. A second roughly 6 to 12 cycle PCR used a sample-barcoded 5' primer and a J-beta primer mix. TCRdb's own reprocessing of the public reads used fastp at Q25 and MiXCR and kept productive beta chains. Entries are consolidated by CDR3 protein sequence, retaining the most common genes and DNA. The sample table holds some 700,000 distinct CDR3 sequences, of which about 42% were seen once. The ten biggest clones cover 20% to 25% of the sample. Sequencing used blood. These TCRs come from a woman aged 55-69 years in good health.

The table lists this clonotype with a few counts. CDR3 nucleotide sequence: TGTGCCAGCAGCTCACAGCGGGGGGGTCCCTACGAGCAGTACTTC. Its translation is CASSSQRGGPYEQYF. The V call is TRBV28, the J call TRBJ2-7; TRBD2 matches 10 bases. After removal of 6 bases from V and 2 bases from J, the junction contained 7 bases not matched to a gene. This CDR3 has 15 residues. CDR1 is MDHEN and CDR2 is SYDVKM in the germline V gene.

A few counts support this clonotype. This chain connects TRBV2 to TRBJ2-5; perhaps TRBD2 as D (7 bases). Per the germline V gene, CDR1 is SNHLY and CDR2 is FYNNEI. This CDR3 comprises 15 residues. Trimming removed 7 bases at V and 3 bases at J, with 18 bases between. CDR3 region: CASNRRGRAEETQYF. The CDR3 coding sequence is TGTGCCAGCAATAGGAGGGGGAGGGCAGAAGAGACCCAGTACTTC.

The V gene is TRBV15, the J gene TRBJ2-2; no reliable D call. Trimming removed 4 bases from V and 3 bases from J, with 3 bases in between. There are 12 residues in the CDR3. From germline, CDR1 is LNHNV and CDR2 YYDKDF (reference sequence). The DNA of the CDR3 is TGTGCCACCAGCACGTACACCGGGGAGCTGTTTTTT. Translating it yields CATSTYTGELFF. The entire variable domain, with the rest obtained from reference TRBV15 and TRBJ2-2, is as follows: DAMVIQNPRYQVTQFGKPVTLSCSQTLNHNVMYWYQQKSSQAPKLLFHYYDKDFNNEADTPDNFQSRRPNTSFCFLDIRSPGLGDTAMYLCATSTYTGELFFGEGSRLTVL.

Turning to this clonotype: The conserved phenylalanine or tryptophan normally closing the CDR3 is absent here, so this likely arose from a read error. It is unclear where the CDR3 begins or ends on the DNA, so no DNA is shown, and the CDR3 is as TCRdb lists it. The chain recombines TRBV7-9 with TRBJ2-1; the table calls TRBD2, which could not be checked here. The CDR3 adds up to 14 amino acids, both ends counted. Looked up from germline, CDR1 is SEHNR and CDR2 is FQNEAQ (reference sequence). Here the CDR3 reads CASIPAWGRDEQFI.

About this clonotype: One junction end disagrees with the germline gene, perhaps due to a read error. The chain combines TRBV4-2 with TRBJ2-5, with D possibly TRBD2 on 6 matching bases. Germline CDR1 reads LGHNA; CDR2 reads YNFKEQ. CDR3 length: 22 amino acids. CDR3 sequence (DNA): TGTGCCAGCAACCAAGATTTGGGTTACGGGGCTTTGACTAGGATGGTAGAAGAGACCCAGTACTTC. Residues: CASNQDLGYGALTRMVEETQYF.

The V and J genes are TRBV18 and TRBJ2-1, with 9 bases fitting TRBD1. The CDR3 extends over 15 amino acids. The germline CDR1 and CDR2 sequences are KGHSH and LQKENI. Trimming at V came to 4 bases and at J to 7 bases, leaving 8 bases not matched to a gene. In DNA, the CDR3 is TGTGCCAGCTCACTGGCGGACAGGGGAGCTAATGAGCAGTTCTTC. It is translated as CASSLADRGANEQFF.

This clonotype was counted a single time. The chain has TRBV20-1 and TRBJ2-3; D uncertain. Germline-derived CDR1 and CDR2 are DFQATT and SNEGSKA (reference sequence). The CDR3 contains 15 residues. The ends were cut back, 1 base at V and 0 bases at J, with 11 bases in the middle. The CDR3 coding sequence is TGCAGTGCTAGAGCCATACAACAGAGCACAGATACGCAGTATTTT. Residues: CSARAIQQSTDTQYF.

A few counts support this clonotype. The rearrangement joins TRBV7-3 to TRBJ2-5; tentative D call: TRBD2 (6 bases). With the DNA end fitting TRBJ2-7 better, the J assignment may be wrong. The CDR3 spans 14 residues. Germline CDR1 reads SGHTA; CDR2 reads FQGTGA. The CDR3 nucleotides are TGTGCCAGCAGCTTCCGGGACTGGGGCTACGAGCAGTACTTC. It encodes CASSFRDWGYEQYF.

This clonotype was observed a handful of times. The chain employs TRBV7-3 and TRBJ2-3; D is uncertain. V lost 6 bases and J 4 bases, leaving 14 bases between the germline ends. This CDR3 is built from 14 residues. In germline, CDR1 is SGHTA, CDR2 FQGTGA. The CDR3 sequence is CASRSPTDPDTQYF. The DNA for the CDR3 is TGTGCCAGCAGGAGTCCCACAGATCCAGATACGCAGTATTTT.

The chain combines TRBV29-1 with TRBJ1-1; D is perhaps TRBD1 (5 bases). In germline, CDR1 is SQVTM, CDR2 ANQGSEA. The V and J ends lost 5 bases and 2 bases respectively, with 12 bases between them. CDR3 length: 13 amino acids. CDR3 sequence: CSVISRANTEAFF. The CDR3, as DNA: TGCAGCGTTATTTCCAGGGCCAACACTGAAGCTTTCTTT.

The chain is built from TRBV3-1 and TRBJ1-6, with D perhaps TRBD1 (5 bases). Trimming stripped 4 bases from V and 4 bases from J, with 8 bases between. CDR1 is LGHDT and CDR2 is YNNKEL in the germline V gene (reference sequence). The CDR3 is 14 amino acids. The CDR3 region has the DNA TGTGCCAGCAGCCGAGAGGGGTATAATTCACCCCTCCACTTT. Protein product: CASSREGYNSPLHF.

V usage is TRBV5-1 and J usage is TRBJ1-1; D is undetermined. The germline V and J ends were trimmed by 3 bases and 3 bases, with 9 bases remaining between them. Germline CDR1 SGHRS, CDR2 YFSETQ. This CDR3 is 13 amino acids long. CDR3 DNA: TGCGCCAGCAGCTACCGCGGGGACACTGAAGCTTTCTTT. Encoded protein: CASSYRGDTEAFF.

The DNA of the CDR3 is TGTGCCACCAGTGATGGGGGGGGGCCTCGAGGGGGTGAGCAGTTCTTC. Amino acid sequence: CATSDGGGPRGGEQFF. V is TRBV24-1 and J is TRBJ2-1; possibly TRBD2 for D (7 bases). With 3 bases removed from V and 9 bases from J, the gap between germline ends came to 20 bases. Germline V gives CDR1 KGHDR, CDR2 SFDVKD. The CDR3 loop spans 16 amino acids.

The chain combines TRBV2 with TRBJ2-3; D may be TRBD1 (6 bases). The CDR3 is 13 residues long. Deletions cut 8 bases from V and 0 bases from J, with 9 bases between. CDR1 SNHLY and CDR2 FYNNEI come from the germline V gene. The CDR3 is CASGTTSTDTQYF. DNA of the CDR3: TGTGCCAGCGGGACAACTAGCACAGATACGCAGTATTTT. Using reference TRBV2 and TRBJ2-3 for the parts outside the CDR3, the full variable domain is EPEVTQTPSHQVTQMGQEVILRCVPISNHLYFYWYRQILGQKVEFLVSFYNNEISEKSEIFDDQFSVERPDGSNFTLKIRSTKLEDSAMYFCASGTTSTDTQYFGPGTRLTVL.

The DNA of the CDR3 is TGTGCCAGCACCCCCATTGGACGCCTGAACACTGAAGCTTTCTTT. Protein sequence: CASTPIGRLNTEAFF. This chain uses TRBV25-1 with TRBJ1-1; no clear D gene. Trimming took off 7 bases at V and 0 bases at J, with 15 bases between the two ends. The CDR3 is made up of 15 amino acids. CDR1 is MGHDK and CDR2 is SYGVNS in the germline V gene.

The chain joins TRBV29-1 to TRBJ1-1; no clear D. V gave up 4 bases and J gave up 1 base, with 7 bases separating them. CDR1 and CDR2 from the germline V gene are SQVTM and ANQGSEA. The CDR3 consists of 12 residues. The CDR3 DNA is TGCAGCGTTGGGCAAACGAACACTGAAGCTTTCTTT. Protein product: CSVGQTNTEAFF.